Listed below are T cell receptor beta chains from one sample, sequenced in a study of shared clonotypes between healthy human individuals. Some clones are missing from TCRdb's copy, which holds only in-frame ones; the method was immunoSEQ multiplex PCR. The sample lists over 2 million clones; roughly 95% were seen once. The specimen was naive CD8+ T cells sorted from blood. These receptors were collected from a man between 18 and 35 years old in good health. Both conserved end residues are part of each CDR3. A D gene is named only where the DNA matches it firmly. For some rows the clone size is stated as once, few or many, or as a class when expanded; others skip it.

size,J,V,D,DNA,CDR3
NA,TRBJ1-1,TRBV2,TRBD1,TGTGCCAGCAGTCGACGACAGGGGGGCATGAACACTGAAGCTTTCTTT,CASSRRQGGMNTEAFF
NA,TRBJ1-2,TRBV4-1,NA,TGCGCCAGCAGGAGCAAGGACTTGGGCTACACCTTC,CASRSKDLGYTF
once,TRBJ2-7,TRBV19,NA,TGTGCCAGTAGTATGGGAGACAGTTCCTACGAGCAGTACTTC,CASSMGDSSYEQYF
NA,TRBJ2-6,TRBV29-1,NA,TGCAGCGTTGTTATCTCTGGGGCCAACGTCCTGACTTTC,CSVVISGANVLTF
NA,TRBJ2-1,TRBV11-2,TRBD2,TGTGCCAGCAGCTTAGGCCCGGGACTAGCCTACAATGAGCAGTTCTTC,CASSLGPGLAYNEQFF
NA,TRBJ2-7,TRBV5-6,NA,TGTGCCAGCAGCTTGGGACAGCCGAGCTCCTACGAGCAGTACTTC,CASSLGQPSSYEQYF
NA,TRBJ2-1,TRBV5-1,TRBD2,TGCGCCAGCAGCTGGAGGACTAGCGGGAGAATCAACAATGAGCAGTTCTTC,CASSWRTSGRINNEQFF
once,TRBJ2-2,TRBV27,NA,TGTGCCAGCATTAGCGCGGGGTCGAACACCGGGGAGCTGTTTTTT,CASISAGSNTGELFF
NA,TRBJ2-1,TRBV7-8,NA,TGTGCCAGCAGCTGGGCGGGTGCTAGCGAGAATGAGCAGTTCTTC,CASSWAGASENEQFF
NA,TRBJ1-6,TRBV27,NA,TGTGCCAGCAGCCTGGGACCTATGGGGTCACCCCTCCACTTT,CASSLGPMGSPLHF
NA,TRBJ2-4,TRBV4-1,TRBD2,TGCGCCAGCAGCCAATCTAGCGGGAGGGCCCTGGGGAACATTCAGTACTTC,CASSQSSGRALGNIQYF
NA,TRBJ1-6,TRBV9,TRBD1,TGTGCCAGCAGCGACCGACAGGGAAAGCCTTATAATTCACCCCTCCACTTT,CASSDRQGKPYNSPLHF
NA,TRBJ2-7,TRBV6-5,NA,TGTGCCAGCAGTTACGGAACGAACACCTACGAGCAGTACTTC,CASSYGTNTYEQYF
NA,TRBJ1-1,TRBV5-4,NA,TGTGCCAGCAAGGGAGGGGGATCGAACACTGAAGCTTTCTTT,CASKGGGSNTEAFF
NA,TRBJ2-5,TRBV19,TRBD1,TGTGCCAGTAGTTCGACAGGGACAGAGACCCAGTACTTC,CASSSTGTETQYF
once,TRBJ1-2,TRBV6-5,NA,TGTGCCAGCAGTTGGAGGACAGCAGGATATGGCTACACCTTC,CASSWRTAGYGYTF
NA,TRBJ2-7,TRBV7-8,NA,TGTGCCAGCAGCTTAGCAAGCCTGCCAGGGCACGAGCAGTACTTC,CASSLASLPGHEQYF
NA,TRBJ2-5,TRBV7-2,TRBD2,TGTGCCAGCAGCTTAAGGCTAGCGGGTAGTTTGGAGACCCAGTACTTC,CASSLRLAGSLETQYF
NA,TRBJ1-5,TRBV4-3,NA,TGCGCCAGCAGCCAAGATCCATCAGGGCCCAATCAGCCCCAGCATTTT,CASSQDPSGPNQPQHF
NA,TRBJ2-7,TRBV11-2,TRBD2,TGTGCCAGCAGCTTGGGCCCTGCTAGCGGGATTTCCTACGAGCAGTACTTC,CASSLGPASGISYEQYF
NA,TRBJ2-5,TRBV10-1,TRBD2,TGCGCCAGCAGTGATGGGGCGGGAGGTGTCCCCGAGACCCAGTACTTC,CASSDGAGGVPETQYF
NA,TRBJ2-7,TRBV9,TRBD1,TGTGCCAGCGGTCGGACAGGGGGCTCCTACGAGCAGTACTTC,CASGRTGGSYEQYF
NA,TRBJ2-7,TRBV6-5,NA,TGTGCCAGCAGTTACTCGAAGATGGGAGAGCAGTACTTC,CASSYSKMGEQYF
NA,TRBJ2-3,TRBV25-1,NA,TGTGCCAGCAGTGAATTTGGGGGCACAGATACGCAGTATTTT,CASSEFGGTDTQYF
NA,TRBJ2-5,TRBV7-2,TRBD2,TGTGCCAGCAGCTTAGGGGTGAGCGGGATTGAAGAGACCCAGTACTTC,CASSLGVSGIEETQYF
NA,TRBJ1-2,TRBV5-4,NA,TGTGCCAGCAGCTTGTGGGGCGGCTATGGCTACACCTTC,CASSLWGGYGYTF
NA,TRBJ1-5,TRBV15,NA,TGTGCCACAGGCGGGACATTCAATAGCAATCAGCCCCAGCATTTT,CATGGTFNSNQPQHF
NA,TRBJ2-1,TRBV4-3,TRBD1,TGCGCCAGCAGCCAAGATGGGGACAGTTACAATGAGCAGTTCTTC,CASSQDGDSYNEQFF
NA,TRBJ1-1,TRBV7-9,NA,TGTGCCAGCAGCTTAGTAGCGGGGCTGAACACTGAAGCTTTCTTT,CASSLVAGLNTEAFF
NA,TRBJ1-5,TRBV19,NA,TGTGCCAGTAGTATTGATCGCGGCTTTCAGCCCCAGCATTTT,CASSIDRGFQPQHF
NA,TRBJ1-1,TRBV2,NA,TGTGCCAGCAGAATATCCGGAGGGAGCACTGAAGCTTTCTTT,CASRISGGSTEAFF
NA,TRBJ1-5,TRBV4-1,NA,TGCGCCAGCAGCCGTGGACTCTTCGATCAGCCCCAGCATTTT,CASSRGLFDQPQHF
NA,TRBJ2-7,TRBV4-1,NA,TGCGCCAGCAGCCAAGATGATGGTAGCTTATACGAGCAGTACTTC,CASSQDDGSLYEQYF
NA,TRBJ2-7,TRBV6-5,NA,TGTGCCAGCAGTTACACAGGGTCCTACGAGCAGTACTTC,CASSYTGSYEQYF
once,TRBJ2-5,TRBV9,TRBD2,TGTGCCAGCAGCCCAGCGGGGGGACAAGAGACCCAGTACTTC,CASSPAGGQETQYF
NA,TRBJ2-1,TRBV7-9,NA,TGTGCCAGCAGCTTAGTAGGACAGACCCCCAACAATGAGCAGTTCTTC,CASSLVGQTPNNEQFF
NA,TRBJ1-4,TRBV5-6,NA,TGTGCCAGCAGCTTGGACAGGAAGAATGAAAAACTGTTTTTT,CASSLDRKNEKLFF
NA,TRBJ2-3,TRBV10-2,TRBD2,TGCGCCAGCAGTGAGGGGACTAGCGGTACAGATACGCAGTATTTT,CASSEGTSGTDTQYF
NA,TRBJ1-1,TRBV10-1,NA,TGCGCCAGCAGTGACGGGGGGGGCACTGAAGCTTTCTTT,CASSDGGGTEAFF
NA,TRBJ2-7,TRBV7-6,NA,TGTGCCAGCAGCGTACAGGGCACCTACGAGCAGTACTTC,CASSVQGTYEQYF
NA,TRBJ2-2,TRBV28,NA,TGTGCCAGCAGCACCAGGTTCCAGGGGTCGGACACCGGGGAGCTGTTTTTT,CASSTRFQGSDTGELFF
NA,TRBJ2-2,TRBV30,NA,TGTGCTGGGGACCACGACTCGAACACCGGGGAGCTGTTTTTT,CAGDHDSNTGELFF
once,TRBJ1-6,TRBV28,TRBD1,TGTGCCAGCAGTTCCGGGACAGTCGATTCTTATAATTCACCCCTCCACTTT,CASSSGTVDSYNSPLHF
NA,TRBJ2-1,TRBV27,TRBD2,TGTGCCAGCAGTTTAATTGGGACTAGCGGGAGTAACTATGAGCAGTTCTTC,CASSLIGTSGSNYEQFF
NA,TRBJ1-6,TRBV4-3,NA,TGCGCCAGCAGCCAAGGGGTGGCCGCCTCCTATAATTCACCCCTCCACTTT,CASSQGVAASYNSPLHF